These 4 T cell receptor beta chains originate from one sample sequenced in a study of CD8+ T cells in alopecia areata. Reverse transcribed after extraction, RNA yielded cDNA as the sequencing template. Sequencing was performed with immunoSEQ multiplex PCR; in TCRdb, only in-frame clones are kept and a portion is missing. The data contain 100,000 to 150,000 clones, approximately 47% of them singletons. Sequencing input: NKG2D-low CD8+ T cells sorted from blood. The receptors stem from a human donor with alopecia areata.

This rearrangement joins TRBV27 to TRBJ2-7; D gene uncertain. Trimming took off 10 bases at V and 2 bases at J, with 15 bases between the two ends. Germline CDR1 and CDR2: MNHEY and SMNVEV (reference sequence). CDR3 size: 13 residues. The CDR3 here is CATWMGFPYEQYF. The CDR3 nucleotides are TGTGCCACCTGGATGGGGTTCCCCTACGAGCAGTACTTC.

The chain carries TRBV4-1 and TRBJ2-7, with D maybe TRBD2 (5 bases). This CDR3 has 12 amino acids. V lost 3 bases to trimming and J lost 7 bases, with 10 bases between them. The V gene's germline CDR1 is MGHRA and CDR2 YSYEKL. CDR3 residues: CASSHGEREQYF. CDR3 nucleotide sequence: TGCGCCAGCAGCCACGGGGAGCGGGAGCAGTACTTC.

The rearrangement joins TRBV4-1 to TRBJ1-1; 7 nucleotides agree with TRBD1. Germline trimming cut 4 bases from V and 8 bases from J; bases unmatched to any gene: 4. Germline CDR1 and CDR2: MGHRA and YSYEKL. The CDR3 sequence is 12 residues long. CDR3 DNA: TGCGCCAGCAGCCTAACAGGGGCAGAAGCTTTCTTT. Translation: CASSLTGAEAFF.

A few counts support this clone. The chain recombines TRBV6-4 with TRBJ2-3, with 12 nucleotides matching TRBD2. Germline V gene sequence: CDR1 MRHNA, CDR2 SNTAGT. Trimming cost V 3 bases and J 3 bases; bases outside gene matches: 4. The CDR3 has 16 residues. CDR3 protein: CASSESSGGATDTQYF. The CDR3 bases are TGTGCCAGCAGTGAATCTAGCGGGGGGGCGACAGATACGCAGTATTTT.